The TCR beta chain described here comes from a study of T-cell reconstitution after alpha-beta-depleted transplantation in children. This clonotype was detected a few times. A TCRbeta library incorporating unique molecular identifiers was prepared. From the PCR reads, TCRdb called clonotypes with MiXCR, one entry per CDR3 protein. Seen here are 300,000 to 400,000 distinct CDR3 sequences, roughly 14% observed once, and the top ten hold roughly 4.5%. Germline V lookup: CDR1 SGHDN, CDR2 FVKESK. V was pared by 0 bases and J by 5 bases, with 23 bases of the junction left unmatched. The CDR3 length is 24 residues.

This specimen was PBMCs, taken from the stem cell graft. The clonotype originates from a human donor who donated a stem cell graft to a child with Fanconi anemia. The chain uses TRBV14 and TRBJ2-2, with 14 bases aligning to TRBD2. CDR3 residues: CASSQDAGRRLAGGKEPGTGELFF. CDR3 in DNA: TGTGCCAGCAGCCAAGATGCAGGACGGAGACTAGCGGGGGGGAAGGAGCCTGGGACCGGGGAGCTGTTTTTT.